This passage covers 5 T cell receptor beta chains from one sample sequenced in a study of regulatory T cells in long-lasting Graves disease. Time point: newly diagnosed GD, antithyroid drugs for less than 3 months. The TCR library was made from RNA that had been extracted from PBMCs in TRIzol. In building TCR beta libraries, iRepertoire HTBI primers were used together with Arm-PCR of CDR3 regions. One entry per CDR3 protein results from TCRdb running MiXCR on the multiplex PCR reads. The table shows 600,000 to 650,000 distinct CDR3 sequences, with approximately 15% occurring only once. The same data also contributed to another study, on T cells in Graves' hyperthyroidism and ophthalmopathy.

Sequencing was performed on peripheral blood mononuclear cells (PBMCs), taken at new diagnosis, from a patient treated with antithyroid drugs. These receptors came from a woman under 40 with Graves disease.

This clonotype has ten or more counts. This chain uses TRBV12-3 or TRBV12-4 with TRBJ2-1; a weak D match, TRBD2 (6 bases). The V end lost 6 bases, the J end lost 4 bases, and 10 bases lay between the germline ends. The CDR3 runs 13 residues. CDR3 loop: CASSTRDYNEQFF. The CDR3 nucleotides are TGTGCCAGCAGCACGCGGGATTACAATGAGCAGTTCTTC.

This clonotype appeared many times. The chain combines TRBV7-2 with TRBJ2-3; D might be TRBD1 (5 bases). Germline CDR1 and CDR2: SGHTA and FQGNSA. Trimming removed 7 bases from V and 0 bases from J, with 14 bases in between. The CDR3 totals 15 residues. CDR3 nucleotides: TGTGCCAGCACCGCCGACAGATGGAGCACAGATACGCAGTATTTT. Translated, it gives CASTADRWSTDTQYF.

This clonotype was picked up a small number of times. The V and J genes are TRBV18 and TRBJ2-7; 7 bases agree with TRBD1. This CDR3 comprises 14 residues. Germline CDR1 and CDR2: KGHSH and LQKENI. J lost 6 bases, V lost 3 bases, and 8 bases had no gene match. This chain's CDR3 is CASSPRGQVGEQYF. In nucleotides, the CDR3 is TGTGCCAGCTCACCGAGAGGACAGGTTGGCGAGCAGTACTTC.

The genes are TRBV20-1 and TRBJ2-4; D might be TRBD1 or TRBD2, each matching 5 bases. Germline V gene data show CDR1 as DFQATT and CDR2 as SNEGSKA (reference sequence). The V end lost 6 bases, the J end lost 1 base, and 19 bases lay between the germline ends. This CDR3 is built from 16 residues. CDR3 amino acids: CSAAPGTASAKNIQYF. The CDR3 nucleotides are TGCAGTGCCGCACCCGGGACCGCATCCGCCAAAAACATTCAGTACTTC.

J is TRBJ1-6 and V is TRBV6-2 or TRBV6-3, with D hard to call. CDR1 is MNHEY, CDR2 SVGEGT, per germline. This CDR3 spans 15 amino acids. V was cut by 4 bases and J by 8 bases, with 15 bases left in between. The CDR3 sequence: CASSFGISTYSPLHF. The CDR3 DNA sequence: TGTGCCAGCAGTTTCGGCATTTCAACGTATTCACCCCTCCACTTT.